The 22 T cell receptor beta chains in this list originate from one sample, sequenced in a study of cytomegalovirus exposure and HLA in healthy donors. The PCR ran on 60 Vbeta and 13 Jbeta primers. TCRdb keeps only in-frame clones here, not all; method: immunoSEQ multiplex PCR. The table lists fewer than 200,000 clones, approximately 72% of them singletons. Sequenced input: PBMCs. These TCRs come from a man aged 50-59 years in good health and CMV-seronegative.

The rearrangement links TRBV7-2 to TRBJ1-2, with unresolved D. The V end was cut by 1 base, the J end by 4 bases, with 13 bases between. The length of the CDR3 is 15 residues. Germline values: CDR1 SGHTA, CDR2 FQGNSA. CDR3 sequence: CASSLEARPSYGYTF. In DNA, the CDR3 is TGTGCCAGCAGCTTAGAGGCGCGCCCTAGCTATGGCTACACCTTC.

The genes are TRBV6-5 and TRBJ1-1; perhaps TRBD1 as D (5 bases). CDR1 is MNHEY, CDR2 SVGAGI, per germline. The V end was cut by 0 bases, the J end by 11 bases, with 16 bases between. The CDR3 has 14 amino acids. CDR3 protein: CASSYSGRAPSAFF. CDR3 nucleotides: TGTGCCAGCAGTTACTCGGGCAGGGCGCCGTCGGCTTTCTTT.

The CDR3 DNA sequence: TGCAGCGCCCAAGGGGGCTGGAACACTGAAGCTTTCTTT. Translated: CSAQGGWNTEAFF. The chain has TRBV29-1 and TRBJ1-1; TRBD1 matches 7 bases. The CDR3 runs 13 residues. Germline V gene data show CDR1 as SQVTM and CDR2 as ANQGSEA. V shed 7 bases and J 1 base; nucleotides not matched to a gene: 6.

The rearrangement uses TRBV25-1 and TRBJ2-1, with no clear D. The V end was cut by 4 bases, the J end by 5 bases, with 15 bases between. CDR1 is MGHDK and CDR2 is SYGVNS in the germline V gene. This CDR3 spans 15 amino acids. The CDR3 protein is CASSGAGSTHNEQFF. CDR3 in DNA: TGTGCCAGCAGTGGGGCCGGCAGCACGCACAATGAGCAGTTCTTC.

The chain carries TRBV28 and TRBJ1-3, with unresolved D. The CDR3 extends over 16 amino acids. In germline, CDR1 is MDHEN, CDR2 SYDVKM. V was pared by 6 bases and J by 0 bases, with 15 bases between. The CDR3 sequence is CASSIIQLHSGNTIYF. The CDR3 DNA is TGTGCCAGCAGCATTATACAGCTTCACTCTGGAAACACCATATATTTT.

The chain has TRBV6-5 and TRBJ2-5; D not resolved. Germline V gives CDR1 MNHEY, CDR2 SVGAGI. V was trimmed by 0 bases and J by 1 base, leaving 6 bases between them. CDR3 length: 14 amino acids. The CDR3 protein is CASSYSQAQETQYF. In DNA form, the CDR3 reads TGTGCCAGCAGTTACTCCCAAGCCCAAGAGACCCAGTACTTC.

The V and J genes are TRBV27 and TRBJ1-5; D unclear. The germline V and J ends were trimmed by 3 bases and 6 bases, with 9 bases remaining between them. The CDR3 consists of 13 residues. Germline values: CDR1 MNHEY, CDR2 SMNVEV (reference sequence). The CDR3: CASSLAGSQPQHF. The CDR3 nucleotides read TGTGCCAGCAGTTTGGCGGGGTCTCAGCCCCAGCATTTT.

The V call is TRBV2, the J call TRBJ2-7, with D possibly TRBD1 on 5 matching bases. Germline V CDR1 and CDR2: SNHLY, FYNNEI. Trimming shortened V by 1 base and J by 3 bases, and 10 bases separated the two germline ends. The CDR3 is 14 residues long. CDR3 region: CASSEGAGIYEQYF. CDR3 bases: TGTGCCAGCAGTGAAGGGGCAGGGATCTACGAGCAGTACTTC. Looking up the rest from reference TRBV2 and TRBJ2-7 gives the full variable domain: EPEVTQTPSHQVTQMGQEVILRCVPISNHLYFYWYRQILGQKVEFLVSFYNNEISEKSEIFDDQFSVERPDGSNFTLKIRSTKLEDSAMYFCASSEGAGIYEQYFGPGTRLTVT.

This clone has just a few counts. This chain joins TRBV20-1 and TRBJ1-1; 9 nucleotides match TRBD1. Trimming removed 2 bases from V and 10 bases from J; junction bases left unmatched: 2. The CDR3 has 11 amino acids. Germline loops: CDR1 DFQATT, CDR2 SNEGSKA (reference sequence). This chain's CDR3 is CSARLGQGAFF. DNA of the CDR3: TGCAGTGCTAGACTGGGACAGGGAGCTTTCTTT.

This sequence joins TRBV4-1 and TRBJ2-1; 12 positions agree with TRBD2. Per germline, CDR1 MGHRA and CDR2 YSYEKL. The V and J ends lost 4 bases and 0 bases, in that order; junction bases with no gene match: 13. This CDR3 is 20 amino acids long. CDR3 sequence: CASSLDSGLAGLSSYNEQFF. The CDR3 DNA reads as TGCGCCAGCAGCCTCGACTCGGGACTAGCGGGCTTGAGCTCCTACAATGAGCAGTTCTTC.

The chain has TRBV5-1 and TRBJ2-2, with D unclear. Germline CDR1 reads SGHRS; CDR2 reads YFSETQ. The CDR3 consists of 16 residues. The V and J ends lost 0 bases and 2 bases respectively, with 11 bases between them. The CDR3 region has the DNA TGCGCCAGCAGCTTGGATCCAGGAACAAACACCGGGGAGCTGTTTTTT. Encoded protein: CASSLDPGTNTGELFF.

CDR3 bases: TGTGCCAGCAGCCAACGGGACTCCAAGCCTGGGGCCAACGTCCTGACTTTC. The encoded protein is CASSQRDSKPGANVLTF. The chain carries TRBV7-8 and TRBJ2-6, with a tentative D call TRBD2 (6 bases). With 5 bases removed from V and 2 bases from J, the gap between germline ends came to 16 bases. Germline CDR1 is SGHVS and CDR2 is FQNEAQ. The CDR3 covers 17 residues.

J is TRBJ1-2 and V is TRBV19, with TRBD1 identical over 7 bases. The CDR3 has 15 amino acids. The V and J ends lost 5 bases and 0 bases, in that order; junction bases with no gene match: 6. Germline CDR1 LNHDA, CDR2 SQIVND (reference sequence). The CDR3 spells CASSPADRANYGYTF. The CDR3 DNA reads TGTGCCAGTAGTCCAGCCGACAGGGCTAACTATGGCTACACCTTC.

The J gene is TRBJ1-1, the V gene TRBV28; 8 bases are a match to TRBD1. V lost 5 bases to trimming and J lost 8 bases; unmatched junction nucleotides: 1. The CDR3 consists of 11 residues. Per the germline V gene, CDR1 is MDHEN and CDR2 is SYDVKM. The CDR3 DNA sequence: TGTGCCAGCAGTAACAGGGGGGAAGCTTTCTTT. Translated, it gives CASSNRGEAFF.

The chain uses TRBV7-2 and TRBJ2-4; 7 nucleotides align to TRBD2. CDR1 SGHTA and CDR2 FQGNSA come from the germline V gene. Losses at the gene ends were 4 bases for V and 6 bases for J; bases not matched to a gene: 15. The CDR3 runs 17 residues. CDR3 coding DNA: TGTGCCAGCAGCTCCCCTGCGACAGCGGGGACGGGAAACATTCAGTACTTC. It translates to CASSSPATAGTGNIQYF.

This clone is a singleton in its sample. This chain uses TRBV5-1 with TRBJ2-5, with a possible D match to TRBD1 (6 bases). In germline, CDR1 is SGHRS, CDR2 YFSETQ. V gave up 2 bases and J gave up 2 bases, with 10 bases separating them. The CDR3 is 14 amino acids. CDR3 in DNA: TGCGCCAGCAGCTTACAGGGAGCTCAAGAGACCCAGTACTTC. Translated, it gives CASSLQGAQETQYF.

V usage is TRBV7-2 and J usage is TRBJ2-7, with 7 bases aligning to TRBD2. Germline loops: CDR1 SGHTA, CDR2 FQGNSA. The CDR3 spans 16 residues. The J segment lost 4 bases and the V segment lost 5 bases, leaving 14 bases of the junction unmatched. This chain's CDR3 is CASSRGGGVVGYEQYF. CDR3 nucleotides: TGTGCCAGCAGCCGGGGTGGGGGGGTGGTGGGGTACGAGCAGTACTTC.

This chain joins TRBV7-2 and TRBJ2-3; tentative D call: TRBD2 (6 bases). The CDR3 sequence is 14 residues long. The germline V gene has CDR1 SGHTA and CDR2 FQGNSA. V was cut by 2 bases and J by 7 bases, with 13 bases left in between. Here the CDR3 reads CASSLTVLANTQYF. CDR3 coding DNA: TGTGCCAGCAGCTTAACCGTACTAGCAAATACGCAGTATTTT.

V and J are TRBV7-9 and TRBJ1-4, with D possibly matching TRBD1 (5 bases). The CDR3 length is 16 residues. The V and J ends lost 0 bases and 0 bases respectively, with 8 bases between them. Germline V gene sequence: CDR1 SEHNR, CDR2 FQNEAQ (reference sequence). The CDR3 coding sequence is TGTGCCAGCAGCTTAGCGCGGGGGTCAACTAATGAAAAACTGTTTTTT. Its protein is CASSLARGSTNEKLFF.

The rearrangement uses TRBV2 and TRBJ2-7; the D gene is possibly TRBD1 (5 bases). CDR3 size: 16 residues. V was clipped by 1 base and J by 2 bases, with 15 bases between them. CDR1 and CDR2 from the germline V gene are SNHLY and FYNNEI. In nucleotides, the CDR3 is TGTGCCAGCAGTGAAGGGGAAGTGACAGACACCTACGAGCAGTACTTC. Residues: CASSEGEVTDTYEQYF.

Concerning this clone: A read error may account for a junction end that differs from germline. The rearrangement links TRBV19 to TRBJ1-6, with 7 bases fitting TRBD1. This CDR3 region has 16 residues. The germline gives CDR1 LNHDA, CDR2 SQIVND (reference sequence). The CDR3 is CAGSSIDRAYNSPLHF. CDR3 coding DNA: TGTGCCGGTAGTTCCATCGACAGGGCCTATAATTCACCCCTCCACTTT.

CDR3: CASSAHYLAGQETQYF. As DNA, the CDR3 is TGTGCCAGCAGCGCCCACTACCTAGCGGGGCAGGAGACCCAGTACTTC. V is TRBV9 and J is TRBJ2-5; 9 bases agree with TRBD2. The CDR3 has 16 residues. Germline trimming cut 3 bases from V and 5 bases from J; bases unmatched to any gene: 11. Germline CDR1 is SGDLS and CDR2 is YYNGEE.